This is a list of T cell receptor beta chains from one sample in a study of control samples from healthy donors and cancer patients. Only in-frame clones appear in the TCRdb table, and some are missing; sequencing was by immunoSEQ multiplex PCR. The table shows about 95,000 clones, with about 87% occurring only once. The sequenced material came from blood. The receptors here all came from a woman in her 70s in good health. Both conserved end residues are part of each CDR3. Fields, in order: clone size, CDR3 length, D gene, J gene, V gene, CDR3 protein, CDR3 DNA. D genes are given only for firm matches. Where a row states a size, it is once, few, many or the class of an expanded clone; other rows omit it.

size: NA
length: 17
D: NA
J: TRBJ2-2
V: TRBV6-6
CDR3: CASSRPRGDRLAGELFF
DNA: TGTGCCAGCAGTCGGCCCAGGGGGGACCGCTTGGCCGGGGAGCTGTTTTTT

size: NA
length: 13
D: NA
J: TRBJ2-7
V: TRBV20-1
CDR3: CSASGGPSYEQYF
DNA: TGCAGTGCTAGTGGTGGCCCCTCCTACGAGCAGTACTTC

size: once
length: 14
D: NA
J: TRBJ1-2
V: TRBV27
CDR3: CASSPTSPPYGYTF
DNA: TGTGCCAGCAGCCCTACTTCACCGCCCTATGGCTACACCTTC

size: NA
length: 15
D: NA
J: TRBJ1-5
V: TRBV19
CDR3: CASKSVGQGREPQHF
DNA: TGTGCCAGTAAATCGGTCGGGCAGGGTAGAGAGCCCCAGCATTTT

size: once
length: 14
D: NA
J: TRBJ1-1
V: TRBV5-1
CDR3: CASSFSGLGTEAFF
DNA: TGCGCCAGCAGCTTCTCAGGCCTGGGGACTGAAGCTTTCTTT

size: NA
length: 13
D: TRBD1
J: TRBJ1-2
V: TRBV25-1
CDR3: CASRDRGEGGYTF
DNA: TGTGCCAGCAGGGACAGGGGGGAGGGTGGCTACACCTTC

size: few
length: 15
D: NA
J: TRBJ1-5
V: TRBV6-5
CDR3: CASSPSGGNNQPQHF
DNA: TGTGCCAGCAGTCCCAGTGGGGGGAATAATCAGCCCCAGCATTTT

size: NA
length: 16
D: TRBD2
J: TRBJ2-3
V: TRBV11-2
CDR3: CASVDWTSGFTDTQYF
DNA: TGTGCCAGTGTCGATTGGACTAGCGGGTTCACAGATACGCAGTATTTT

size: once
length: 16
D: TRBD2
J: TRBJ2-3
V: TRBV5-1
CDR3: CASSLRTSGGSDTQYF
DNA: TGCGCCAGCAGCTTGCGGACTAGCGGGGGTTCAGATACGCAGTATTTT

size: NA
length: 17
D: TRBD2
J: TRBJ2-5
V: TRBV7-2
CDR3: CASSLGGAGGLQETQYF
DNA: TGTGCCAGCAGCTTAGGCGGGGCGGGGGGACTCCAAGAGACCCAGTACTTC

size: NA
length: 13
D: NA
J: TRBJ1-6
V: TRBV12-3/TRBV12-4
CDR3: CASSFNLGSPLHF
DNA: TGTGCCAGCAGTTTCAATTTGGGTTCACCCCTCCACTTT

size: NA
length: 8
D: NA
J: TRBJ1-6
V: TRBV12-2
CDR3: CPSPPLHF
DNA: TGTCCTAGTCCACCCCTCCACTTT

size: once
length: 15
D: NA
J: TRBJ1-4
V: TRBV3-1/TRBV3-2
CDR3: CASSPDGAGNEKLFF
DNA: TGTGCCAGCAGCCCGGACGGGGCGGGTAATGAAAAACTGTTTTTT

size: NA
length: 17
D: NA
J: TRBJ1-1
V: TRBV4-3
CDR3: CASSQDPPGLVNTEAFF
DNA: TGCGCCAGCAGCCAAGATCCCCCGGGACTAGTGAACACTGAAGCTTTCTTT

size: NA
length: 14
D: NA
J: TRBJ1-2
V: TRBV5-1
CDR3: CASSLATTGDGYTF
DNA: TGCGCCAGCAGCTTGGCCACGACAGGAGATGGCTACACCTTC

size: NA
length: 14
D: NA
J: TRBJ1-2
V: TRBV4-3
CDR3: CASSQDPQFYGYTF
DNA: TGCGCCAGCAGCCAAGATCCACAGTTCTATGGCTACACCTTC

size: NA
length: 18
D: TRBD1
J: TRBJ1-1
V: TRBV2
CDR3: CASSEALGNRGRNTEAFF
DNA: TGTGCCAGCAGTGAAGCGCTTGGGAACAGGGGGCGGAACACTGAAGCTTTCTTT

size: NA
length: 13
D: NA
J: TRBJ2-3
V: TRBV9
CDR3: CASGGGQTDTQYF
DNA: TGTGCCAGCGGGGGAGGTCAGACAGATACGCAGTATTTT

size: NA
length: 11
D: NA
J: TRBJ2-7
V: TRBV20-1
CDR3: CSAAGDYEQYF
DNA: TGCAGTGCAGCCGGGGACTACGAGCAGTACTTC

size: NA
length: 17
D: TRBD2
J: TRBJ2-7
V: TRBV11-2
CDR3: CASSLGFGGSASYEQYF
DNA: TGTGCCAGCAGCTTAGGTTTCGGGGGGTCGGCGAGTTACGAGCAGTACTTC

size: NA
length: 16
D: TRBD1
J: TRBJ1-6
V: TRBV7-8
CDR3: CASSSRQGEENSPLHF
DNA: TGTGCCAGCAGCTCCCGACAGGGTGAAGAGAATTCACCCCTCCACTTT

size: NA
length: 14
D: NA
J: TRBJ1-1
V: TRBV6-6
CDR3: CATHETGRNTEAFF
DNA: TGTGCCACCCATGAGACCGGGAGGAACACTGAAGCTTTCTTT

size: NA
length: 16
D: NA
J: TRBJ1-1
V: TRBV19
CDR3: CASSIVFSTVNTEAFF
DNA: TGTGCCAGTAGTATAGTTTTTTCGACAGTGAACACTGAAGCTTTCTTT

size: few
length: 15
D: TRBD2
J: TRBJ2-3
V: TRBV7-6
CDR3: CASRPGLAGTDTQYF
DNA: TGTGCCAGCAGACCGGGACTAGCGGGCACAGATACGCAGTATTTT

size: once
length: 15
D: TRBD2
J: TRBJ2-7
V: TRBV10-2
CDR3: CASSESGGVAYEQYF
DNA: TGCGCCAGCAGTGAGTCGGGGGGGGTTGCCTACGAGCAGTACTTC

size: NA
length: 13
D: NA
J: TRBJ2-5
V: TRBV28
CDR3: CASSGRGPETQYF
DNA: TGTGCCAGCAGTGGTCGGGGCCCAGAGACCCAGTACTTC

size: once
length: 15
D: TRBD1
J: TRBJ2-2
V: TRBV3-1/TRBV3-2
CDR3: CASSARDRGTGELFF
DNA: TGTGCCAGCAGCGCACGGGACAGGGGGACCGGGGAGCTGTTTTTT

size: few
length: 18
D: TRBD1
J: TRBJ1-2
V: TRBV5-5
CDR3: CASSTSPGQGRLLGGYTF
DNA: TGTGCCAGCAGCACCAGTCCGGGACAGGGGCGCCTCCTGGGTGGCTACACCTTC

size: NA
length: 15
D: NA
J: TRBJ1-6
V: TRBV19
CDR3: CASSIVGQGNSPLHF
DNA: TGTGCCAGTAGTATAGTTGGGCAGGGGAATTCACCCCTCCACTTT

size: NA
length: 15
D: NA
J: TRBJ2-1
V: TRBV6-2/TRBV6-3
CDR3: CASSYRGSSYNEQFF
DNA: TGTGCCAGCAGTTACCGTGGAAGCTCCTACAATGAGCAGTTCTTC

size: NA
length: 16
D: NA
J: TRBJ2-2
V: TRBV11-3
CDR3: CASSHGIGLGTGELFF
DNA: TGTGCCAGCAGCCATGGCATAGGGCTTGGCACCGGGGAGCTGTTTTTT

size: NA
length: 17
D: TRBD1
J: TRBJ1-2
V: TRBV5-6
CDR3: CASSRYLRDRRLGGYTF
DNA: TGTGCCAGCAGCCGATATCTCCGGGACAGACGCCTTGGGGGCTACACCTTC

size: NA
length: 14
D: NA
J: TRBJ1-4
V: TRBV29-1
CDR3: CSVEGEPTGEKLFF
DNA: TGCAGCGTTGAAGGTGAACCCACGGGTGAAAAACTGTTTTTT

size: once
length: 12
D: NA
J: TRBJ2-3
V: TRBV7-3
CDR3: CASSLIGETQYF
DNA: TGTGCCAGCAGCTTAATTGGGGAGACGCAGTATTTT

size: NA
length: 14
D: NA
J: TRBJ1-1
V: TRBV30
CDR3: CAWSVQPGSPEAFF
DNA: TGTGCCTGGAGTGTACAACCGGGATCCCCTGAAGCTTTCTTT

size: NA
length: 12
D: NA
J: TRBJ2-1
V: TRBV11-2
CDR3: CASRYGQSQLFF
DNA: TGTGCCAGCAGGTACGGACAGTCTCAGCTGTTCTTC

size: NA
length: 13
D: TRBD1
J: TRBJ2-1
V: TRBV5-4
CDR3: CASSYPTGVEQFF
DNA: TGTGCCAGCAGCTACCCGACAGGGGTTGAGCAGTTCTTC